This passage covers 12 T cell receptor beta chains from one sample sequenced in a study of blood T cell repertoires in COVID-19. Clones were read by immunoSEQ multiplex PCR, and TCRdb kept only the in-frame ones, dropping some. Among tens of thousands of clones, around 89% were seen once, and the ten largest hold over 5%. Material: peripheral blood. The receptors shown here come from a woman aged 65 to 85 with acute or convalescent COVID-19.

The sample holds one count of this clone. The chain recombines TRBV7-3 with TRBJ1-6; 9 bases line up with TRBD1. V trimming: 2 bases; J trimming: 3 bases; junction bases outside the gene matches: 2. The CDR3 runs 16 residues. Germline V gives CDR1 SGHTA, CDR2 FQGTGA. The CDR3 nucleotides read TGTGCCAGCAGCTTATCGGGACAGGGCTATAATTCACCCCTCCACTTT. Translation: CASSLSGQGYNSPLHF.

This chain connects TRBV6-4 to TRBJ2-1; TRBD2 matches at 10 bases. V trimming: 3 bases; J trimming: 0 bases; junction bases outside the gene matches: 14. The CDR3 is 20 amino acids. The germline gives CDR1 MRHNA, CDR2 SNTAGT. CDR3 protein: CASSEWGVAGGFSSYNEQFF. The CDR3 region has the DNA TGTGCCAGCAGTGAGTGGGGTGTAGCGGGAGGCTTCAGCTCCTACAATGAGCAGTTCTTC.

The rearrangement joins TRBV18 to TRBJ1-4, with 7 bases matching TRBD1. Per the germline V gene, CDR1 is KGHSH and CDR2 is LQKENI. This CDR3 has 16 residues. The trim removed 4 bases at V and 7 bases at J, leaving 12 bases unmatched. The CDR3 DNA follows: TGTGCCAGCTCACATCAACCGGGACAGCTTCCTGAAAAACTGTTTTTT. It yields the protein CASSHQPGQLPEKLFF.

The table lists this clone with a few counts. The genes are TRBV7-2 and TRBJ2-3; D perhaps matches TRBD2 (6 bases). V was clipped by 4 bases and J by 2 bases, with 16 bases between them. Germline CDR1 and CDR2: SGHTA and FQGNSA. The CDR3 has 16 residues. CDR3 coding DNA: TGTGCCAGCAGCTCGGGACTCTCCCCCAACACAGATACGCAGTATTTT. Its translation: CASSSGLSPNTDTQYF.

J is TRBJ1-1 and V is TRBV7-2; possible D gene TRBD1, 6 bases. V was shortened by 5 bases and J by 5 bases, with 12 bases between the two germline ends. Germline lookup yields CDR1 SGHTA and CDR2 FQGNSA. CDR3 length: 13 amino acids. The CDR3 DNA sequence: TGTGCCAGCAGCCCCCCAGGGGTTACTGAAGCTTTCTTT. Translated: CASSPPGVTEAFF.

The rearrangement links TRBV16 to TRBJ1-2; 8 positions agree with TRBD1. V dropped 5 bases and J dropped 4; count of bases not matched to a gene: 3. The germline gives CDR1 KGHSY, CDR2 FQNENV. This CDR3 has 13 residues. Written as DNA, the CDR3 is TGTGCCAGCAGCTCGGACAGGGCCTATGGCTACACCTTC. This translates into CASSSDRAYGYTF.

The chain joins TRBV6-2 or TRBV6-3 to TRBJ1-1; D possibly corresponds to TRBD1 (6 bases). CDR3 length equals 14 residues. The V gene lost 7 bases and the J gene lost 2 bases, with 14 bases spanning the gap. Per the germline V gene, CDR1 is MNHEY and CDR2 is SVGEGT. CDR3 amino acids: CASTPTGKNTEAFF. The CDR3 DNA is TGTGCCAGCACCCCGACAGGAAAAAACACTGAAGCTTTCTTT.

CDR3 sequence reads: CASRTRDRRPNTEAFF. The CDR3 DNA reads as TGTGCCAGTAGGACCCGGGACAGGCGGCCTAACACTGAAGCTTTCTTT. The chain is built from TRBV19 and TRBJ1-1; TRBD1 matches at 8 bases. Unmatched junction bases numbered 11, after V lost 6 bases and J lost 2 bases. Germline values: CDR1 LNHDA, CDR2 SQIVND (reference sequence). The CDR3 has 16 amino acids. The full variable domain, completed using reference TRBV19 and TRBJ1-1, is DGGITQSPKYLFRKEGQNVTLSCEQNLNHDAMYWYRQDPGQGLRLIYYSQIVNDFQKGDIAEGYSVSREKKESFPLTVTSAQKNPTAFYLCASRTRDRRPNTEAFFGQGTRLTVV.

The chain combines TRBV4-1 with TRBJ2-3, with 10 bases identical to TRBD2. This CDR3 has 15 residues. CDR1 is MGHRA, CDR2 YSYEKL, per germline. With 1 base clipped from V and 5 bases from J, the junction kept 3 bases outside the gene matches. CDR3 nucleotides: TGCGCCAGCAGCCAAGCAGCGGGGGGGCTAGATACGCAGTATTTT. As protein: CASSQAAGGLDTQYF.

This sequence joins TRBV5-6 and TRBJ2-1, with 11 bases lining up with TRBD2. J gave up 4 bases and V 1 base, and 7 bases lay outside the gene matches. The CDR3 has 17 residues. Germline CDR1 is SGHDT and CDR2 is YYEEEE. CDR3: CASSLTSGSPAYNEQFF. The CDR3 DNA follows: TGTGCCAGCAGCTTGACTAGCGGGAGCCCCGCTTACAATGAGCAGTTCTTC.

The gene calls are TRBV7-9 and TRBJ1-1; 10 nucleotides line up with TRBD1. The V and J ends lost 5 bases and 3 bases, in that order; junction bases with no gene match: 3. The CDR3 length is 14 residues. In germline, CDR1 is SEHNR, CDR2 FQNEAQ (reference sequence). The CDR3 spells CASSRQGAYTEAFF. The CDR3 DNA sequence: TGTGCCAGCAGCCGACAGGGGGCCTACACTGAAGCTTTCTTT.

The gene calls are TRBV5-1 and TRBJ2-1; TRBD2 agrees at 12 bases. Per germline, CDR1 SGHRS and CDR2 YFSETQ. V shed 8 bases, J shed 7 bases, and the junction held 7 bases outside the gene matches. This CDR3 contains 14 residues. The chain's CDR3 is CASRLAGDGNEQFF. The CDR3 nucleotides are TGCGCCAGTCGACTAGCGGGAGATGGGAATGAGCAGTTCTTC.